These 19 T cell receptor beta chains were sequenced from one sample in a study of blood T cell repertoires in COVID-19 (dated by TCRdb to 2020 to 2022). Library preparation employed the immunoSEQ multiplex PCR assay. TCRdb carries this immuneACCESS record with in-frame sequences only. Its versions omit some clonotypes, under half of them owing to an unresolved V gene in the studies checked, with the rest unexplained. The sample profile shows 430,000 or so clones; around 89% of them were found once. Less than 2% of the sample is held by the ten biggest clonotypes. The specimen was PBMCs or T cells enriched from blood (not recorded which). Receptors were obtained from a woman in her forties who had recovered from COVID-19.

This clone was detected once. This chain links TRBV7-8 with TRBJ1-2, with a possible D match to TRBD1 (6 bases). This CDR3 has 14 residues. CDR1 SGHVS and CDR2 FQNEAQ come from the germline V gene. The V gene lost 3 bases and the J gene lost 4 bases, with 12 bases spanning the gap. The CDR3 sequence is CASSFESGVYGYTF. Written as DNA, the CDR3 is TGTGCCAGCAGCTTTGAATCAGGGGTCTATGGCTACACCTTC.

Comment on this clone: At one boundary the junction diverges from the germline segment, which might be a read error. The genes are TRBV14 and TRBJ2-7; 10 bases map to TRBD1. CDR1 SGHDN and CDR2 FVKESK come from the germline V gene. This CDR3 has 15 amino acids. The CDR3 region is CASSKDRGRFFEQYF. The CDR3 coding sequence is TGTGCCAGCAGCAAAGACAGGGGGCGATTCTTCGAGCAGTACTTC.

The chain is built from TRBV25-1 and TRBJ1-1, with D maybe TRBD1 (6 bases). Trimming took 4 bases from V and 4 from J, leaving 10 bases between them. Germline values: CDR1 MGHDK, CDR2 SYGVNS. The CDR3 has 13 residues. The chain's CDR3 is CASSAGGFTEAFF. As DNA, the CDR3 is TGTGCCAGCAGTGCGGGGGGCTTCACTGAAGCTTTCTTT.

This clone was seen only a few times. The chain couples TRBV4-2 to TRBJ1-4; D unresolved. The germline V and J ends were trimmed by 4 bases and 8 bases, with 20 bases remaining between them. CDR3 length: 16 amino acids. Germline assignment: CDR1 LGHNA and CDR2 YNFKEQ. CDR3 region: CASSPSRGRGREKLFF. The CDR3 nucleotides read TGTGCCAGCAGCCCATCACGGGGAAGAGGTCGGGAAAAACTGTTTTTT.

This chain joins TRBV28 and TRBJ1-5; 10 bases agree with TRBD1. V lost 5 bases and J lost 9; bases outside the gene matches: 7. The CDR3 contains 14 residues. From germline, CDR1 is MDHEN and CDR2 SYDVKM. This CDR3 reads CASSEGTGDRPQHF. CDR3 nucleotides: TGTGCCAGCAGTGAGGGGACAGGGGATCGGCCCCAGCATTTT.

V is TRBV7-9 and J is TRBJ1-3; 7 nucleotides match TRBD1. CDR3 size: 12 residues. The V gene end was trimmed by 5 bases and the J gene end by 8 bases; junction bases not matched to a gene: 3. Germline-derived CDR1 and CDR2 are SEHNR and FQNEAQ (reference sequence). The DNA for the CDR3 is TGTGCCAGCAGCCCCACAGGGGACACCATATATTTT. The encoded protein is CASSPTGDTIYF. Together with reference TRBV7-9 and TRBJ1-3, the CDR3 gives the full variable domain: DTGVSQNPRHKITKRGQNVTFRCDPISEHNRLYWYRQTLGQGPEFLTYFQNEAQLEKSRLLSDRFSAERPKGSFSTLEIQRTEQGDSAMYLCASSPTGDTIYFGEGSWLTVV.

The chain has TRBV5-1 and TRBJ2-1; D is possibly TRBD2 (5 bases). V lost 6 bases to trimming and J lost 6 bases, with 19 bases between them. The CDR3 totals 15 residues. The V gene's germline CDR1 is SGHRS and CDR2 YFSETQ. CDR3 DNA: TGCGCCAGCAATCCGTTACGGGCCCGGGGCAATGAGCAGTTCTTC. It is translated as CASNPLRARGNEQFF.

The chain combines TRBV6-5 with TRBJ1-1; 7 nucleotides agree with TRBD1. The CDR3 length is 15 residues. With 2 bases clipped from V and 3 bases from J, the junction kept 6 bases outside the gene matches. CDR1 and CDR2 (germline): MNHEY, SVGAGI. This chain's CDR3 is CASSYIRQGHTEAFF. The CDR3 DNA reads TGTGCCAGCAGTTACATCCGACAGGGACACACTGAAGCTTTCTTT.

The V gene is TRBV13, the J gene TRBJ1-1; tentatively, D is TRBD1 (5 bases). The CDR3 is 14 amino acids. CDR1 is PRHDT and CDR2 is FYEKMQ in the germline V gene (reference sequence). V gave up 2 bases and J gave up 1 base, with 8 bases separating them. CDR3 protein: CASSLLQENTEAFF. CDR3 coding DNA: TGTGCCAGCAGCTTACTACAGGAGAACACTGAAGCTTTCTTT.

The genes are TRBV5-1 and TRBJ1-2, with TRBD1 matching 10 bases. Per germline, CDR1 SGHRS and CDR2 YFSETQ. The CDR3 consists of 15 residues. V was clipped by 0 bases and J by 13 bases; unmatched bases: 12. CDR3 protein: CASSLDQGQGVLGTF. The CDR3 bases are TGCGCCAGCAGCTTGGATCAAGGACAGGGGGTTCTTGGCACCTTC.

The chain employs TRBV5-8 and TRBJ1-5, with unresolved D. Trimming shortened V by 0 bases and J by 4 bases, and 14 bases separated the two germline ends. The CDR3 is made up of 16 amino acids. CDR1 and CDR2 (germline): SGHTS, YDEGEE. CDR3 in amino acids: CASSLGAVLPNQPQHF. The CDR3, as DNA: TGTGCCAGCAGCTTGGGGGCAGTGCTCCCAAATCAGCCCCAGCATTTT.

V gene TRBV12-3 or TRBV12-4 combines with J gene TRBJ1-2; D may be TRBD1 (5 bases). Trimming took off 5 bases at V and 4 bases at J, with 8 bases between the two ends. The length of the CDR3 is 12 residues. CDR3 sequence: CASSDSPYGYTF. CDR3 sequence (DNA): TGTGCCAGCAGTGACAGCCCCTATGGCTACACCTTC.

This chain links TRBV11-3 with TRBJ1-1, with D possibly being TRBD1 (5 bases). Looked up from germline, CDR1 is SGHNT and CDR2 is YENEEA. The V end lost 0 bases, the J end lost 4 bases, and 12 bases lay between the germline ends. The CDR3 loop spans 15 amino acids. CDR3 in DNA: TGTGCCAGCAGCTTAGAAGGCAGGGCTGGCACTGAAGCTTTCTTT. Translating it yields CASSLEGRAGTEAFF.

The chain carries TRBV29-1 and TRBJ2-1; TRBD2 agrees at 10 bases. The CDR3 spans 16 residues. Germline CDR1 SQVTM, CDR2 ANQGSEA. V was clipped by 5 bases and J by 0 bases; unmatched bases: 7. The CDR3 DNA sequence: TGCAGCGTTAGGACTAGCGGTCCAAGCTCCTACAATGAGCAGTTCTTC. It is translated as CSVRTSGPSSYNEQFF.

In its sample, this clone was seen once. The J gene is TRBJ2-7, the V gene TRBV21-1; TRBD1, the table's D call, lacks a check against the DNA. TRBV21-1 is tagged as a pseudogene. The CDR3 has 16 amino acids. The CDR3 DNA reads TGTGCCAGCAGCAGGGAGACCGGGACAGGCTCCTACGAGCAGTACTTC. This gives the protein CASSRETGTGSYEQYF.

The chain carries TRBV27 and TRBJ2-7; no clear D. Trimming stripped 1 base from V and 6 bases from J, with 19 bases between. The CDR3 totals 16 residues. Germline V gene sequence: CDR1 MNHEY, CDR2 SMNVEV (reference sequence). CDR3 sequence reads: CASSLYPPPIRGEQYF. The CDR3 DNA follows: TGTGCCAGCAGTTTATATCCCCCTCCGATCCGAGGCGAGCAGTACTTC.

The chain joins TRBV5-5 to TRBJ1-6; D not certain. Per the germline V gene, CDR1 is SGHKS and CDR2 is YYEKEE (reference sequence). CDR3 size: 15 residues. Trimming pared 6 bases from V and 2 bases from J, leaving 12 bases between. The CDR3 DNA follows: TGTGCCAGCAAGTGGGCAGGTCCCTATAATTCACCCCTCCACTTT. Encoded protein: CASKWAGPYNSPLHF. The full variable domain, its missing parts supplied by reference TRBV5-5 and TRBJ1-6, is DAGVTQSPTHLIKTRGQQVTLRCSPISGHKSVSWYQQVLGQGPQFIFQYYEKEERGRGNFPDRFSARQFPNYSSELNVNALLLGDSALYLCASKWAGPYNSPLHFGNGTRLTVT.

The V call is TRBV5-1, the J call TRBJ2-1, with D hard to call. Germline V CDR1 and CDR2: SGHRS, YFSETQ. This CDR3 has 14 amino acids. Trimming cost V 4 bases and J 4 bases, with 12 bases left between them. CDR3 sequence reads: CASSPQLTYNEQFF. CDR3 coding DNA: TGCGCCAGCAGCCCACAACTGACTTACAATGAGCAGTTCTTC.

This rearrangement joins TRBV4-1 to TRBJ1-1, with 10 bases matching TRBD1. V lost 4 bases to trimming and J lost 3 bases; unmatched junction nucleotides: 5. CDR3 length equals 15 residues. Germline-derived CDR1 and CDR2 are MGHRA and YSYEKL. The CDR3 DNA reads as TGCGCCAGCAGCCGAACCGGGACAGGGGACACTGAAGCTTTCTTT. This translates into CASSRTGTGDTEAFF.